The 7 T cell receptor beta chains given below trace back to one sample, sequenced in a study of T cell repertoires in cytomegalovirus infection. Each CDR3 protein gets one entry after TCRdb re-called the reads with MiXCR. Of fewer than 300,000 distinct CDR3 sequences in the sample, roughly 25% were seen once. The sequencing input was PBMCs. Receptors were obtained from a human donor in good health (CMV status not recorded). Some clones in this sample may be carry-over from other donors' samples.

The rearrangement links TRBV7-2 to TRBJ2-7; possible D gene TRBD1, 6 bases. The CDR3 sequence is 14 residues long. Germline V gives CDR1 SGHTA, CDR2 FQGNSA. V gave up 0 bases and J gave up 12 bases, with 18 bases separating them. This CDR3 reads CASSLALGQPTRYF. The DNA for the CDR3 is TGTGCCAGCAGCTTAGCGCTCGGACAGCCAACCCGGTACTTC.

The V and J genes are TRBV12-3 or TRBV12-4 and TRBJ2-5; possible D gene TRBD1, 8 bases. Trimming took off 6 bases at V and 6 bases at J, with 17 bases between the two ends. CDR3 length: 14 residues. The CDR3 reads CASSPTGGGQTQYF. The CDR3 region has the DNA TGTGCCAGCAGCCCAACAGGGGGGGGTCAGACCCAGTACTTC.

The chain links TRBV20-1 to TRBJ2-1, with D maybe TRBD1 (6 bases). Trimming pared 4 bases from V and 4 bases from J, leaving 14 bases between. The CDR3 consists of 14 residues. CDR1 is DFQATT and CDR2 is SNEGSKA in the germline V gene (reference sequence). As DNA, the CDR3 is TGCAGTGCTACCGCGGACAGCCGATACAATGAGCAGTTCTTC. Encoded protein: CSATADSRYNEQFF.

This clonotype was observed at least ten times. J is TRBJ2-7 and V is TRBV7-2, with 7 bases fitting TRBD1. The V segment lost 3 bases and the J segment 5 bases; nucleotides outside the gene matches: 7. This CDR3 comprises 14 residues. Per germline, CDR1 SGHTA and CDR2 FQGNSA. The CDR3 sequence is CASSFLQGKDEQYF. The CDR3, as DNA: TGTGCCAGCAGCTTTTTACAGGGGAAAGACGAGCAGTACTTC.

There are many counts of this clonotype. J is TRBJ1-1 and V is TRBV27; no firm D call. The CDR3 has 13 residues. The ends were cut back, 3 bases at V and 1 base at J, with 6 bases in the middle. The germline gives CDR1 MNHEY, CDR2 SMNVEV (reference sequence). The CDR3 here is CASSFFGNTEAFF. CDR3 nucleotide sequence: TGTGCCAGCAGTTTCTTCGGGAACACTGAAGCTTTCTTT.

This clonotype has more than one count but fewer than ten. The CDR3 DNA is TGTGCCAGCAGCTTGGACCAGTATAGGACTATCAATGAGCAGTTCTTC. Its protein is CASSLDQYRTINEQFF. The chain couples TRBV11-3 to TRBJ2-1, with a weak D call TRBD2 (6 bases). In germline, CDR1 is SGHNT, CDR2 YENEEA. This CDR3 is built from 16 residues. Trimming shortened V by 3 bases and J by 6 bases, and 18 bases separated the two germline ends.

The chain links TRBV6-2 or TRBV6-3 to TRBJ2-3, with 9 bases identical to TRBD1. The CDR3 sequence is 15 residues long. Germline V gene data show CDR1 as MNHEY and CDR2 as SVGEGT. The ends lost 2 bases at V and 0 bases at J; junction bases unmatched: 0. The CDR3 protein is CASSYGTGSTDTQYF. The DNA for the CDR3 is TGTGCCAGCAGTTACGGGACAGGGAGCACAGATACGCAGTATTTT.